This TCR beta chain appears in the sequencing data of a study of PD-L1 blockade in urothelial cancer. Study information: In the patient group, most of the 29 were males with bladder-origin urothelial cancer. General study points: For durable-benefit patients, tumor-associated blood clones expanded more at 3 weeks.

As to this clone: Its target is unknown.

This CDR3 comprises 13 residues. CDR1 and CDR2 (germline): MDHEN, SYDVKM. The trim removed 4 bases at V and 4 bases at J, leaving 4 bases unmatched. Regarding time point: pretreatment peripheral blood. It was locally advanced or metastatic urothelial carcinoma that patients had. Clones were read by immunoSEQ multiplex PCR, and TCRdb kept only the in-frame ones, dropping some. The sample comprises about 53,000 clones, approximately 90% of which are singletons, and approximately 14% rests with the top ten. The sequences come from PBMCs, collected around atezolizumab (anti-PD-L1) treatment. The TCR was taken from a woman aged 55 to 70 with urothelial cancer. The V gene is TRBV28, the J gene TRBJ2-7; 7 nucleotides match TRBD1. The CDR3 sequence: CASSSQGRYEQYF. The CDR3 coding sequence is TGTGCCAGCAGTTCACAGGGGCGATACGAGCAGTACTTC. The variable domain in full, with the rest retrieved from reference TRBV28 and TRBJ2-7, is DVKVTQSSRYLVKRTGEKVFLECVQDMDHENMFWYRQDPGLGLRLIYFSYDVKMKEKGDIPEGYSVSREKKERFSLILESASTNQTSMYLCASSSQGRYEQYFGPGTRLTVT.